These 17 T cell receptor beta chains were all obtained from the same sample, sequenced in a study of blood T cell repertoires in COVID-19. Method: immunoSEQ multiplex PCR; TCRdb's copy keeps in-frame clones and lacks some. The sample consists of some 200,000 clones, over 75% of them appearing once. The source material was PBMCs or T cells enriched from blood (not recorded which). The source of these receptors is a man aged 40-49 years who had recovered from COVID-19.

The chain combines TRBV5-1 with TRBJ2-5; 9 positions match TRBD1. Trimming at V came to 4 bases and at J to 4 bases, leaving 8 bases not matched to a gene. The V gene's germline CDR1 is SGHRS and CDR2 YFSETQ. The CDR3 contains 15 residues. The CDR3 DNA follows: TGCGCCAGCAGCGGACAGGGGAGTATTCTAGAGACCCAGTACTTC. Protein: CASSGQGSILETQYF.

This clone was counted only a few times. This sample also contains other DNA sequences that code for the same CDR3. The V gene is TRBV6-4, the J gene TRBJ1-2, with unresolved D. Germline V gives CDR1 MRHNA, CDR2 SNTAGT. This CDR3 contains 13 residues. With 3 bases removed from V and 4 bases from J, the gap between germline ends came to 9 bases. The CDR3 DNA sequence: TGTGCCAGCAGTGATCGGGGAGGCTATGGCTACACCTTC. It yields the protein CASSDRGGYGYTF.

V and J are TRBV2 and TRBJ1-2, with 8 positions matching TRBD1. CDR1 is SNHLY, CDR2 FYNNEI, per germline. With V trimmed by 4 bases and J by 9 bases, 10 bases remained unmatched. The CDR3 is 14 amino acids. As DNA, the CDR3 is TGTGCCAGCAGTGTCTCAGGGGGCCCTATTAGCTACACCTTC. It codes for CASSVSGGPISYTF.

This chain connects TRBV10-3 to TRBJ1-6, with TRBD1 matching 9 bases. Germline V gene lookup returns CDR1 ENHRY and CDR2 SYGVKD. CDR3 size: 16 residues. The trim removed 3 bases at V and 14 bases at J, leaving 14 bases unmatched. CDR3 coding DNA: TGTGCCATCAGTGACGGGACAGGGCGCCCCACCAGCACCCTCCACTTT. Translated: CAISDGTGRPTSTLHF.

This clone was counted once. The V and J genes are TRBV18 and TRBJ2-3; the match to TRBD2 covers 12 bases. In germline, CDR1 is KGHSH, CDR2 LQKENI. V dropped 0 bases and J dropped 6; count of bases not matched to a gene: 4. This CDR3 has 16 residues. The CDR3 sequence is CASSPPSSGRVDTQYF. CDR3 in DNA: TGTGCCAGCTCACCACCGTCTAGCGGGAGGGTGGATACGCAGTATTTT. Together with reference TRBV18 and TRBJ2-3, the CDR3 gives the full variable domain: NAGVMQNPRHLVRRRGQEARLRCSPMKGHSHVYWYRQLPEEGLKFMVYLQKENIIDESGMPKERFSAEFPKEGPSILRIQQVVRGDSAAYFCASSPPSSGRVDTQYFGPGTRLTVL.

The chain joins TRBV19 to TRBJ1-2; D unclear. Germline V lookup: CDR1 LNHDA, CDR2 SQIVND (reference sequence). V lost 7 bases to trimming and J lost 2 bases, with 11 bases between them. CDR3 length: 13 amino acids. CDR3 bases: TGTGCCAGTACGCGCGGATACAACTATGGCTACACCTTC. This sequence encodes CASTRGYNYGYTF.

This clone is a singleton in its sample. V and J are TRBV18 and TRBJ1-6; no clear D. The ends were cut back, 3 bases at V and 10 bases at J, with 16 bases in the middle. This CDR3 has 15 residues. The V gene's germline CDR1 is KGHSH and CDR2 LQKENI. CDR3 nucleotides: TGTGCCAGCTCACCCTCGATCGGAGAAGGATCACCCCTCCACTTT. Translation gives CASSPSIGEGSPLHF.

The CDR3 nucleotides are TGTGCCTGGAGTTCACAGGGCGGCACTGAAGCTTTCTTT. It yields the protein CAWSSQGGTEAFF. The V call is TRBV30, the J call TRBJ1-1, with a weak D call TRBD1 (6 bases). Trimming pared 2 bases from V and 4 bases from J, leaving 11 bases between. CDR3 length: 13 amino acids. Germline V gene lookup returns CDR1 GTSNPN and CDR2 SVGIG (reference sequence).

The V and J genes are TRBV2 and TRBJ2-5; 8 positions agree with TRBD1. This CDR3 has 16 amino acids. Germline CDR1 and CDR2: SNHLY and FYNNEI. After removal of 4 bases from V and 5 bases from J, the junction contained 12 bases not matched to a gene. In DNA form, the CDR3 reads TGTGCCAGCAGTGGGACAGGGCGAAACCGCGTTGAGACCCAGTACTTC. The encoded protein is CASSGTGRNRVETQYF.

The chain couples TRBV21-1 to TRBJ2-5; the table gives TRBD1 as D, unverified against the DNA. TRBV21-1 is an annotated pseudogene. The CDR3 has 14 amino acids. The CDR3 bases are TGTGCCAGCAACCCTGACAGGGGTCTTGAGACCCAGTACTTC. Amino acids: CASNPDRGLETQYF.

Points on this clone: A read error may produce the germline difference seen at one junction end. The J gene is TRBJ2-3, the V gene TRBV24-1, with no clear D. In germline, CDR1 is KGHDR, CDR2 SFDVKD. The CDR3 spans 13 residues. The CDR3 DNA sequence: TGTGCCACCAGTGATTCTACTCCCGATAGGCAGTATTTT. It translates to CATSDSTPDRQYF.

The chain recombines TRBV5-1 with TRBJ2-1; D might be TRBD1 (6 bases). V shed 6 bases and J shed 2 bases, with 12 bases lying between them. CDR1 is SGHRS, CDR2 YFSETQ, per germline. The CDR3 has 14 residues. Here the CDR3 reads CASTTDRTYNEQFF. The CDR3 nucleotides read TGCGCCAGCACCACGGACAGAACCTACAATGAGCAGTTCTTC.

The CDR3 loop is CASSQWGFGGTANQPQHF. DNA for the CDR3: TGTGCCAGCAGCCAATGGGGTTTTGGCGGGACAGCTAATCAGCCCCAGCATTTT. The chain carries TRBV3-1 (or the pseudogene TRBV3-2) and TRBJ1-5; 7 bases line up with TRBD1. With 2 bases clipped from V and 4 bases from J, the junction kept 14 bases outside the gene matches. The CDR3 has 18 residues. CDR1 LGHDT and CDR2 YNNKEL come from the germline V gene (reference sequence).

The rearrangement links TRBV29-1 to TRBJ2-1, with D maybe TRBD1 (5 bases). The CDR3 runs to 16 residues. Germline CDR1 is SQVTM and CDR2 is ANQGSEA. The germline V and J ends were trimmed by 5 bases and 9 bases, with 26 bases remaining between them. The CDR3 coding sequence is TGCAGCGTTACAACCATAGGGGCCCAATTTTCAATTGAGCAGTTCTTC. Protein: CSVTTIGAQFSIEQFF.

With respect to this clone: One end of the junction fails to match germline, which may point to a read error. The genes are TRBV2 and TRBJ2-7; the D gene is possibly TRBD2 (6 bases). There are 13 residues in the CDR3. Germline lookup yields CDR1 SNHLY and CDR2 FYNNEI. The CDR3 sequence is CASSESLPSAPTF. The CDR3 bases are TGTGCCAGCAGTGAAAGTCTCCCTAGCGCCCCGACATTC. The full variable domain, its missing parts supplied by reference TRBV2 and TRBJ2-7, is EPEVTQTPSHQVTQMGQEVILRCVPISNHLYFYWYRQILGQKVEFLVSFYNNEISEKSEIFDDQFSVERPDGSNFTLKIRSTKLEDSAMYFCASSESLPSAPTFGPGTRLTVT.

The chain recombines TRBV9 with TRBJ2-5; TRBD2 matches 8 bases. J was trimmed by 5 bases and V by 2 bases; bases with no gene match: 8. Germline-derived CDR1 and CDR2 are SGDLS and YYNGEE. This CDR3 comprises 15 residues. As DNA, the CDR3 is TGTGCCAGCAGCGTCGCAGCGGGGGCACGGGAGACCCAGTACTTC. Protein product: CASSVAAGARETQYF.

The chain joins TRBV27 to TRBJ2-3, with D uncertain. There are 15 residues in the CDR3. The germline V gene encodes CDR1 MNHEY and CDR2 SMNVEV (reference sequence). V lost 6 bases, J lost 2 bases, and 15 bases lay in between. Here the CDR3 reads CASSLGSVHTDTQYF. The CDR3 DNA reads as TGTGCCAGCAGCCTAGGATCGGTACACACAGATACGCAGTATTTT.